Sequencing of this T cell receptor beta chain was carried out in a study of blood T cells in healthy people across ages. A second PCR of roughly 6 to 12 cycles used a sample-barcoded 5' primer and a J-beta primer mix. Sequencing of every sample gave 3 million or more CDR3-containing paired-end reads. Via MiXCR, TCRdb re-called the 5' RACE reads, giving one row per CDR3 protein. The sample holds 850,000 to 1,000,000 distinct CDR3 sequences; roughly 43% are singletons and the top ten take around an eighth. V dropped 3 bases and J dropped 0 bases, with 16 bases sitting between them. The germline CDR1 and CDR2 sequences are SNHLY and FYNNEI. There are 17 residues in the CDR3. This clonotype was counted only a few times. Its antigen is undetermined. Study findings and constraints: Both naive CD4+ cell counts and diversity were greater in long-lived donors than in aged donors.

The chain couples TRBV2 to TRBJ2-3; D is unclear. The receptor comes from a man aged 25 to 40 in good health. Sequenced: blood. The CDR3 sequence: CASSDRPFGLSTDTQYF. The CDR3 DNA is TGTGCCAGCAGTGATCGGCCTTTCGGCCTAAGCACAGATACGCAGTATTTT.